What follows is one T cell receptor beta chain and its context. Looked up from germline, CDR1 is SGHRS and CDR2 is YFSETQ. The CDR3 covers 16 residues. The junction had 11 bases not matched to a gene; V was cut back by 4 bases and J by 4 bases. The data were produced by immunoSEQ multiplex PCR, yet TCRdb's version contains in-frame clones alone and is incomplete. The table records some 210,000 clones, around 88% of them present only once. These data are taken from a study of blood T cell repertoires in COVID-19. About the research overall: The United States, Italy and Spain provided the acute and convalescent COVID-19 samples.

Input material: peripheral blood. The sequence derives from a man aged 50 to 60 with active or convalescent COVID-19. This chain joins TRBV5-1 and TRBJ2-1; TRBD1 matches at 7 bases. The CDR3 is CASSPPGQARYNEQFF. The CDR3 DNA is TGCGCCAGCAGCCCCCCTGGACAGGCCCGTTACAATGAGCAGTTCTTC.